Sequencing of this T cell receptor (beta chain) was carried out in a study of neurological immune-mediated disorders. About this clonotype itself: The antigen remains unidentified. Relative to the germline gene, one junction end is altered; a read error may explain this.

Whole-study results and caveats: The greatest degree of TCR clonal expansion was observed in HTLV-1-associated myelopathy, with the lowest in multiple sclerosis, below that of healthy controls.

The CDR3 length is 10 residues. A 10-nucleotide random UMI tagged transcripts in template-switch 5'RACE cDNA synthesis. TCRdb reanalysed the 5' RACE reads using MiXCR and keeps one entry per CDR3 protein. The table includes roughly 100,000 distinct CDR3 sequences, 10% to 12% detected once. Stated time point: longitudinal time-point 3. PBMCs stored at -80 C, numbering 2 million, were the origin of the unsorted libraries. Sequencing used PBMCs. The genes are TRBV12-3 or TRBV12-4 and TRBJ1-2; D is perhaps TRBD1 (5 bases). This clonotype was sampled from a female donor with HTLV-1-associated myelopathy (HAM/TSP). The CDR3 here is CASGTSVFSF. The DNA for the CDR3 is TGTGCAAGCGGGACGTCCGTCTTTAGCTTC.